This T cell receptor beta chain was identified during a study of cytomegalovirus exposure and HLA in healthy donors. 13 Jbeta primers and 60 Vbeta primers were used for the PCR. Profiling relied on immunoSEQ multiplex PCR, and the TCRdb table lists in-frame clones only, not all of them. The profile covers fewer than 150,000 clones, with 75% to 80% appearing a single time and around 3.6% taken by the ten largest. The CDR3 runs 16 residues. Per germline, CDR1 MGHDK and CDR2 SYGVNS. Trimming cost V 4 bases and J 0 bases; bases outside gene matches: 5. The receptor was isolated from a man aged 18-30 years in good health and CMV-seronegative. The rearrangement joins TRBV25-1 to TRBJ2-1; 8 nucleotides match TRBD1. The sample was PBMCs. The CDR3 DNA reads as TGTGCCAGCAGTGGATGGACAGGGAGCTCCTACAATGAGCAGTTCTTC. This codes for CASSGWTGSSYNEQFF.